The rows below give T cell receptor beta chains drawn from one sample of a study of T cells after posttransplantation cyclophosphamide. Produced via immunoSEQ multiplex PCR; TCRdb's table is partial and in-frame only. The table has approximately 23,000 clones, 95% to 98% seen once; the top ten hold roughly 0.13%. Sequenced input: naive CD4+ T cells sorted from PBMCs. Receptors were obtained from a man aged 45 to 65 in good health, CMV-negative, and a related stem cell transplant donor. CDR3s include the opening cysteine and the closing phenylalanine or tryptophan. Fields, in order: V gene, D gene, J gene, clone size, CDR3 DNA, CDR3 protein. The D gene is left open where the match is weak. Only some rows state a clone size, as once, few, many or a class for expanded clones.

TRBV6-1,TRBD2,TRBJ2-1,NA,TGTGCCAGCAGTGTGTCCGGGAGGAGCTCCTACAATGAGCAGTTCTTC,CASSVSGRSSYNEQFF
TRBV12-5,TRBD2,TRBJ2-3,NA,TGTGCTAGTGGTGGGACTAGCGGGAGGTCAGATACGCAGTATTTT,CASGGTSGRSDTQYF
TRBV5-6,TRBD1,TRBJ1-3,NA,TGTGCCAGCCGGAGGACAGGCGGAAACACCATATATTTT,CASRRTGGNTIYF
TRBV11-2,TRBD1,TRBJ2-7,NA,TGTGCCAGCAGCTTAGCTGGACAGGGGATGGACGAGCAGTACTTC,CASSLAGQGMDEQYF
TRBV21-1,NA,TRBJ1-3,NA,TGTGCCAGCAGCAAATCAGACAGGTCCCGACAACTCTCTGGAAACACCATATATTTT,CASSKSDRSRQLSGNTIYF
TRBV18,TRBD1,TRBJ1-2,NA,TGTGCCAGCTCACCGGGACAGGTATCCTATGGCTACACCTTC,CASSPGQVSYGYTF
TRBV6-5,TRBD1,TRBJ1-1,NA,TGTGCCAGCAGTTACAGCCGACAGGGGGAGACTGAAGCTTTCTTT,CASSYSRQGETEAFF
TRBV20-1,NA,TRBJ2-5,NA,TGCAGTGCTAGCCCCAGAGAGACCCAGTACTTC,CSASPRETQYF
TRBV18,TRBD2,TRBJ2-5,NA,TGTGCCAGCTCCCGCTCACTAGCGGGAGGGCCAGAGACCCAGTACTTC,CASSRSLAGGPETQYF
TRBV27,TRBD1,TRBJ1-2,NA,TGTGCCAGCAGTTCCCTGACAGGGAACTATGGCTACACCTTC,CASSSLTGNYGYTF
TRBV5-4,NA,TRBJ2-2,NA,TGTGCCAGCAGCCGCACCGGGACACTGAACACCGGGGAGCTGTTTTTT,CASSRTGTLNTGELFF
TRBV7-3,TRBD1,TRBJ2-1,NA,TGTGCCAGCAGCGTATCCGGGACAGAGAATGAGCAGTTCTTC,CASSVSGTENEQFF
TRBV5-4,NA,TRBJ1-1,NA,TGTGCCAGCAGCTTGTTCACCGGGGACACTGAAGCTTTCTTT,CASSLFTGDTEAFF
TRBV5-4,NA,TRBJ2-3,NA,TGTGCCAGCAGTCCATGGGGGCCAGGTCGGGCGCAGTATTTT,CASSPWGPGRAQYF
TRBV9,NA,TRBJ2-1,NA,TGTGCCAGCAGCCCCCTCGGCAATGAGCAGTTCTTC,CASSPLGNEQFF
TRBV5-1,TRBD1,TRBJ1-2,NA,TGCGCCAGCAGCACGATGACAGGGTATAACTATGGCTACACCTTC,CASSTMTGYNYGYTF
TRBV2,TRBD1,TRBJ2-3,NA,TGTGCCAGCAGGCAGGGGGTTACGCAGTATTTT,CASRQGVTQYF
TRBV5-1,NA,TRBJ2-2,NA,TGCGCCAGCAGCGAAGCGGTTAACACCGGGGAGCTGTTTTTT,CASSEAVNTGELFF
TRBV5-4,TRBD1,TRBJ1-6,NA,TGTGCCAGCAGCTCGGACAGGGTGGGTAATAATTCACCCCTCCACTTT,CASSSDRVGNNSPLHF
TRBV6-5,TRBD2,TRBJ2-1,NA,TGTGCCAGCAGTTACTCGATGGCGGATGGGAGGGGTGAGCAGTTCTTC,CASSYSMADGRGEQFF
TRBV7-3,NA,TRBJ2-3,NA,TGTGCCAGCAGCTCAGGGTCGGTAGGGGTGGGAGATACGCAGTATTTT,CASSSGSVGVGDTQYF
TRBV5-1,TRBD2,TRBJ2-1,NA,TGCGCCAGCAGCTTGGGTCCCGGGACTAGCGGGAGTTTGGATAATGAGCAGTTCTTC,CASSLGPGTSGSLDNEQFF
TRBV29-1,TRBD1,TRBJ2-7,NA,TGCAGCGTCCGGGACAGGGGGCTTTACGAGCAGTACTTC,CSVRDRGLYEQYF
TRBV6-5,TRBD1,TRBJ1-2,NA,TGTGCCAGCAGTTACACCGGACAGGGGACTTACACCTTC,CASSYTGQGTYTF
TRBV6-6,NA,TRBJ2-1,NA,TGTGCCAGCAGCGACAGACGGACGGCCTACAATGAGCAGTTCTTC,CASSDRRTAYNEQFF
TRBV2,NA,TRBJ1-1,NA,TGTGCCAGCAGAGCGGGACCGTCCACTGAAGCTTTCTTT,CASRAGPSTEAFF
TRBV5-1,NA,TRBJ2-1,NA,TGCGCCAGCAGCTTGGCCCCCGGGATAAACAATGAGCAGTTCTTC,CASSLAPGINNEQFF
TRBV7-9,TRBD1,TRBJ1-2,NA,TGTGCCAGCAGCTTCACAGGGGCCGGCTATGGCTACACCTTC,CASSFTGAGYGYTF
TRBV9,TRBD1,TRBJ1-6,NA,TGTGCCAGCAGCGTAGGACAGGGAAACAATTCCCCCCTCCACTTT,CASSVGQGNNSPLHF
TRBV28,TRBD1,TRBJ1-5,NA,TGTGCCAGCCTAGACAGGGGGAAGGAGTTTGATCAGCCCCAGCATTTT,CASLDRGKEFDQPQHF
TRBV7-2,NA,TRBJ2-7,NA,TGTGCCAGCAGAATCGGGTCGAGAGCCTCCTACGAGCAGTACTTC,CASRIGSRASYEQYF
TRBV4-2,NA,TRBJ2-7,NA,TGTGCCAGCAGCACCCGTGAAGGGGACACCTACGAGCAGTACTTC,CASSTREGDTYEQYF
TRBV7-6,TRBD1,TRBJ2-7,NA,TGTGCCAGCAGCCGACAGGGGGGGAACTACGAGCAGTACTTC,CASSRQGGNYEQYF
TRBV15,TRBD2,TRBJ2-5,once,TGTGCCACCAGCACCAAAGCGGGGCAAGAGACCCAGTACTTC,CATSTKAGQETQYF
TRBV5-1,NA,TRBJ1-2,NA,TGCGCCAGCAGCGTACCACAGGGCGATGGCTACACCTTC,CASSVPQGDGYTF
TRBV5-7,NA,TRBJ2-5,NA,TGTGCCAGCAGCTTGTTTGCGGGGTTCGGGACCCAGTACTTC,CASSLFAGFGTQYF
TRBV5-4,NA,TRBJ1-1,NA,TGTGCCAGCAGCGGTGGGGGGGGAAGGGACACTGAAGCTTTCTTT,CASSGGGGRDTEAFF
TRBV7-2,NA,TRBJ1-1,NA,TGTGCCAGCAGCGAGACTCGGACAGCAAATGAAGCTTTCTTT,CASSETRTANEAFF
TRBV18,NA,TRBJ2-7,NA,TGTGCCAGCTCACCACTCTCTCAGGCCAGCTCCTACGAGCAGTACTTC,CASSPLSQASSYEQYF
TRBV6-6,TRBD1,TRBJ1-2,once,TGTGCCAGCAGTGCGGACAGGGCCTCTGGCTACACCTTC,CASSADRASGYTF
TRBV5-4,NA,TRBJ1-6,NA,TGTGCCAGCAGCCTCGGGGCAGGGGCTTCCTATAATTCACCCCTCCACTTT,CASSLGAGASYNSPLHF